The T cell receptor beta chain under discussion was sequenced for a study of T cell responses to AZD1222 COVID-19 vaccine. Clones were sequenced by immunoSEQ multiplex PCR, and TCRdb holds only the in-frame ones, with some missing. The sample has approximately 21,000 clones, about four fifths seen once. Note on this clone: What it binds is not known.

This CDR3 has 13 residues. V dropped 3 bases and J dropped 8 bases, with 10 bases sitting between them. CDR1 and CDR2 from the germline V gene are MDHEN and SYDVKM. Points from the study as a whole: In all cases, repertoires were sampled only after the peak T cell response. Just six or seven AZD1222 recipients tested seropositive at baseline.

Sample: peripheral blood, taken 28 days after the second AZD1222 dose. The chain employs TRBV28 and TRBJ1-4; D is perhaps TRBD1 (5 bases). The TCR was taken from an adult who received the AZD1222 COVID-19 vaccine. The CDR3 nucleotides read TGTGCCAGCAGTTTGCCAGGGAGGGAAAAACTGTTTTTT. Translation gives CASSLPGREKLFF.